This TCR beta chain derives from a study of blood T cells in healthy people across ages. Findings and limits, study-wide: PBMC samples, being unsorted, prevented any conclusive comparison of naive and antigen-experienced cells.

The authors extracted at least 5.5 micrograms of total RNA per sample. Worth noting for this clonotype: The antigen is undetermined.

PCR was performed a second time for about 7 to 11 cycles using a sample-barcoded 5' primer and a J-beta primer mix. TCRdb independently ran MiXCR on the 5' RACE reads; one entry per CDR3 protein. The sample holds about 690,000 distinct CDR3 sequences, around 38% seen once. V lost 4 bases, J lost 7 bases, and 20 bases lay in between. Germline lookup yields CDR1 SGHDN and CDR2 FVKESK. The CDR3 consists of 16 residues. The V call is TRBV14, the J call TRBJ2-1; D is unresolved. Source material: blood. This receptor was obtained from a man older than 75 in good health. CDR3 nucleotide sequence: TGTGCCAGCAGCCGGTACTATGCAGAAGGGATAAATGAGCAGTTCTTC. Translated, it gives CASSRYYAEGINEQFF.